This T cell receptor beta chain was identified in a study of blood T cell repertoires in COVID-19. Turning to the study itself: Acute and convalescent COVID-19 specimens originated in the United States, Italy and Spain. The analysed material was cDNA or gDNA that came from T cells, B-cell-depleted T cells, or PBMCs.

Per the authors' pipeline: Counts of nucleated cells, estimated from reference gene primer amplification, were obtained. Only in-frame clones appear in the TCRdb table, and some are missing; sequencing was by immunoSEQ multiplex PCR. That table gives V, J and clone size, and the DNA gave D and trimming. The data contain 200,000 to 250,000 clones, about 80% of them seen just once; the ten biggest clones take up 14% to 15%. The CDR3 is 13 residues long. V was pared by 4 bases and J by 5 bases, with 3 bases of the junction left unmatched. Germline CDR1 reads SGHRS; CDR2 reads YFSETQ. Only one count was recorded for this clone. Recovered participants had two consecutive negative NP/OP PCR tests, healthcare professional clearance, or symptom resolution.

V usage is TRBV5-1 and J usage is TRBJ2-1, with 7 nucleotides matching TRBD1. This TCR was recovered from a man aged 35-49 years who had recovered from COVID-19. The sequenced sample was PBMCs or T cells enriched from blood (not recorded which). The CDR3 protein is CASSTGQNNEQFF. DNA of the CDR3: TGCGCCAGCAGCACGGGACAGAACAATGAGCAGTTCTTC.